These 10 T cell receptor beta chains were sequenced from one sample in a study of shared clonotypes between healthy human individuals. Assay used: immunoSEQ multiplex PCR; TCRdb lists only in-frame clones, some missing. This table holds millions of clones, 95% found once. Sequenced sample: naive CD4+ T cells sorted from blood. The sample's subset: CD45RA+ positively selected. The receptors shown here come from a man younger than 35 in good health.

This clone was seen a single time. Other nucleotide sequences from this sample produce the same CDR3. The CDR3 region has the DNA TGTGCCAGCAGTTACTCGAGGGGGAACACCATATATTTT. Residues: CASSYSRGNTIYF. The chain joins TRBV6-5 to TRBJ1-3, with D possibly matching TRBD1 (6 bases). The V gene lost 0 bases and the J gene lost 7 bases, with 7 bases spanning the gap. Germline CDR1 reads MNHEY; CDR2 reads SVGAGI. This CDR3 is 13 amino acids long.

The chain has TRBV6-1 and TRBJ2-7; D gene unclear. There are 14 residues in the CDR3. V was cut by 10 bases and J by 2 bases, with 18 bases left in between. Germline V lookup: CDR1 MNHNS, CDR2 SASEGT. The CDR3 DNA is TGTGCCACCAACCTCCTAGGGATTACCTACGAGCAGTACTTC. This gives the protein CATNLLGITYEQYF.

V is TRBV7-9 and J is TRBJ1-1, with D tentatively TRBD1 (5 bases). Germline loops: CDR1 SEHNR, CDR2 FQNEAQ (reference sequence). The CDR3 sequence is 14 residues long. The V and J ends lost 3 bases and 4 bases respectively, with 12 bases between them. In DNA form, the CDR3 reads TGTGCCAGCAGCTTCTCCGTTGGGGGCACTGAAGCTTTCTTT. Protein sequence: CASSFSVGGTEAFF.

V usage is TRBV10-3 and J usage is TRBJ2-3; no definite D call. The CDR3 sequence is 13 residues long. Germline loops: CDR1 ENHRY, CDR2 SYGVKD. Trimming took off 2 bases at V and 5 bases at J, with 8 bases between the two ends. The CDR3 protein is CAISELRGDTQYF. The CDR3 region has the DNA TGTGCCATCAGTGAGCTAAGAGGAGATACGCAGTATTTT.

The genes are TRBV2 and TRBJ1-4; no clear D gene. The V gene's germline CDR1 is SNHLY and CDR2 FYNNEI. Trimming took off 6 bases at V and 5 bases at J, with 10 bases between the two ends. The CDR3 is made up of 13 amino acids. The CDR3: CASRRTLNEKLFF. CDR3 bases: TGTGCCAGCAGGAGGACCTTAAATGAAAAACTGTTTTTT. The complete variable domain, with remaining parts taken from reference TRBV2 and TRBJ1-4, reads EPEVTQTPSHQVTQMGQEVILRCVPISNHLYFYWYRQILGQKVEFLVSFYNNEISEKSEIFDDQFSVERPDGSNFTLKIRSTKLEDSAMYFCASRRTLNEKLFFGSGTQLSVL.

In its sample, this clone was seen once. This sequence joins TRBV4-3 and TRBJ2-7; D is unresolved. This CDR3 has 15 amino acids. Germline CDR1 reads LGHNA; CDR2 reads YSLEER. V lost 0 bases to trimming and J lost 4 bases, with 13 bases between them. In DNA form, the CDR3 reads TGCGCCAGCAGCCAAGAACGGTTGAATGGATACGAGCAGTACTTC. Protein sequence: CASSQERLNGYEQYF.

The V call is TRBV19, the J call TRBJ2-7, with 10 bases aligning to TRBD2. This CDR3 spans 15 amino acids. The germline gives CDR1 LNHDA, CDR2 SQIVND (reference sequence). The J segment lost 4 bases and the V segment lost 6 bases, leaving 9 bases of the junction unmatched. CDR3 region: CASRHLAGVGYEQYF. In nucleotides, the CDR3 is TGTGCCAGTAGACACCTAGCGGGAGTGGGTTACGAGCAGTACTTC.

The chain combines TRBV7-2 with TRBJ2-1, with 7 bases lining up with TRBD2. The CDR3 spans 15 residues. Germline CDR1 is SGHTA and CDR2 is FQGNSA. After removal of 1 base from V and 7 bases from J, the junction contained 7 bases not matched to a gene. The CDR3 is CASSLGGGRKNEQFF. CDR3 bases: TGTGCCAGCAGCTTAGGGGGCGGGAGAAAGAATGAGCAGTTCTTC.

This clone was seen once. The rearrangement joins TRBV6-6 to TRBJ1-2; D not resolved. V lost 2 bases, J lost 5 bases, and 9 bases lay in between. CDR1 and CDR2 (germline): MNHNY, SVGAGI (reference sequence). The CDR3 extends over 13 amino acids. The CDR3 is CASSYDTIYGYTF. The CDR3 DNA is TGTGCCAGCAGTTACGACACCATATATGGCTACACCTTC.

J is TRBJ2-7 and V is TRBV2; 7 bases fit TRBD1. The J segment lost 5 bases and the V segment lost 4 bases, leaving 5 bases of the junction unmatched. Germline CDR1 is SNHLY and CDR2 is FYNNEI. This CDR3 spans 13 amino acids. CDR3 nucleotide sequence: TGTGCCAGCAGTGGGACAGGATTGAACGAGCAGTACTTC. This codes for CASSGTGLNEQYF. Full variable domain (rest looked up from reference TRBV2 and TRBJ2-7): EPEVTQTPSHQVTQMGQEVILRCVPISNHLYFYWYRQILGQKVEFLVSFYNNEISEKSEIFDDQFSVERPDGSNFTLKIRSTKLEDSAMYFCASSGTGLNEQYFGPGTRLTVT.